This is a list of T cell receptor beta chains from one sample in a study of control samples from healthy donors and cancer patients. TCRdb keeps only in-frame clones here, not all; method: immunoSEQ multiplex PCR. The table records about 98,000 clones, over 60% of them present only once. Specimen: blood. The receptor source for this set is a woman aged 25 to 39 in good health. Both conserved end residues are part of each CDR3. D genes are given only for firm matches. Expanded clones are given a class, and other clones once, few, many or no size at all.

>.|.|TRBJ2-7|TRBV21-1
CASSKAQGGNYEQYF
TGTGCCAGCAGCAAAGCGCAAGGGGGGAACTACGAGCAGTACTTC
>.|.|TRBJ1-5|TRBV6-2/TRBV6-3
CASSLLSLGNQPQHF
TGTGCCAGCAGTCTCCTTTCTCTGGGCAATCAGCCCCAGCATTTT
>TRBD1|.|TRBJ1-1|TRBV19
CASSITGATEAFF
TGTGCCAGTAGTATTACAGGGGCCACTGAAGCTTTCTTT
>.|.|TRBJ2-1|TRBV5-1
CASSIGGRGSYNEQFF
TGCGCCAGCTCCATAGGGGGAAGAGGTTCCTACAATGAGCAGTTCTTC
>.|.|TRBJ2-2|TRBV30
CAWARRKNTGELFF
TGTGCCTGGGCGAGACGGAAGAACACCGGGGAGCTGTTTTTT
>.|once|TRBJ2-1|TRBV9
CASSVLVSSYNEQFF
TGTGCCAGCAGCGTACTAGTAAGCTCCTACAATGAGCAGTTCTTC
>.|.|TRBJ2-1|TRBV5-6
CASSLSRQSNEQFF
TGTGCCAGCAGCTTGTCTCGACAGTCCAATGAGCAGTTCTTC
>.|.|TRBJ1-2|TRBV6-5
CASSPLEFYGYTF
TGTGCCAGCAGTCCACTGGAGTTCTATGGCTACACCTTC
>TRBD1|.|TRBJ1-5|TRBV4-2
CASSQDKGRTGQNNQPQHF
TGTGCCAGCAGCCAAGACAAGGGGAGGACAGGGCAAAACAATCAGCCCCAGCATTTT
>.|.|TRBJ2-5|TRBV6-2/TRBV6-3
CASSSGHEEETQYF
TGTGCCAGCAGTTCGGGACACGAGGAAGAGACCCAGTACTTC
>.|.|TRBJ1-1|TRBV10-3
CAISLGGDTEAFF
TGTGCCATCAGCCTGGGAGGGGACACTGAAGCTTTCTTT
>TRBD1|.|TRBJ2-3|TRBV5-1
CASSLGQGAYTQYF
TGCGCCAGCAGCCTGGGACAGGGGGCATATACGCAGTATTTT
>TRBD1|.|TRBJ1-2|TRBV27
CASSLKGTANYGYTF
TGTGCCAGCAGTTTGAAGGGGACAGCTAACTATGGCTACACCTTC
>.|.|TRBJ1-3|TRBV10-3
CAISPNRVNSGNTIYF
TGTGCCATCAGCCCCAACAGGGTCAACTCTGGAAACACCATATATTTT
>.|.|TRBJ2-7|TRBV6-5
CASSYSNRGSYEQYF
TGTGCCAGCAGTTACTCGAATAGAGGGTCCTACGAGCAGTACTTC
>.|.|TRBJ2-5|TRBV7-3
CASSLGGGETQYF
TGTGCCAGCAGCTTAGGGGGAGGAGAGACCCAGTACTTC
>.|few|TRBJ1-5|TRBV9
CASSARQSNQQPQHF
TGTGCCAGCAGCGCGCGTCAAAGTAATCAACAGCCCCAGCATTTT
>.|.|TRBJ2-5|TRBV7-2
CASSLDQETQYF
TGTGCCAGCAGCTTAGACCAAGAGACCCAGTACTTC
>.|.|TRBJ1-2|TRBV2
CASSEVGVTGIDYGYTF
TGTGCCAGCAGTGAAGTCGGCGTTACAGGGATCGACTATGGCTACACCTTC
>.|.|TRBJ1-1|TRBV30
CAWGKRGGSTEAFF
TGTGCCTGGGGGAAGAGAGGGGGGTCCACTGAAGCTTTCTTT
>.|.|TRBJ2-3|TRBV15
CATGTDTQYF
TGTGCCACCGGGACAGATACGCAGTATTTT
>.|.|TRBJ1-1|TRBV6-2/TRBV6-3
CASSYSIPGTLAFF
TGTGCCAGCAGTTACTCGATCCCCGGGACGCTAGCTTTCTTT
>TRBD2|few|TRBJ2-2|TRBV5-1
CASSPTTSGPDTGELFF
TGCGCCAGCAGCCCTACGACTAGCGGGCCCGACACCGGGGAGCTGTTTTTT
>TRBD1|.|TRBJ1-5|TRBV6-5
CASNGQVMQPQHF
TGTGCCAGCAACGGACAGGTCATGCAGCCCCAGCATTTT
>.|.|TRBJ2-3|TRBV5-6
CASSPGEWVDTQYF
TGTGCCAGCAGCCCTGGGGAATGGGTAGATACGCAGTATTTT
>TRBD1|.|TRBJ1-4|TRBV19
CASSSDRVGNEKLFF
TGTGCCAGTAGTAGCGACAGGGTTGGGAATGAAAAACTGTTTTTT
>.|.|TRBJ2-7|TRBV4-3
CASSPRPPGRREQYF
TGCGCCAGCAGCCCTAGACCGCCAGGGAGGCGCGAGCAGTACTTC
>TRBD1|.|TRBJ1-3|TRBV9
CASSVTDRGAGNTIYF
TGTGCCAGCAGCGTAACAGACAGGGGGGCTGGAAACACCATATATTTT
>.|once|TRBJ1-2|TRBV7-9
CASSSSGRYGYTF
TGTGCCAGCAGCTCCTCGGGGAGATATGGCTACACCTTC
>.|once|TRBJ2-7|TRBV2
CASSEGEGLFAYEQYF
TGTGCCAGCAGTGAAGGAGAAGGCCTTTTCGCCTACGAGCAGTACTTC
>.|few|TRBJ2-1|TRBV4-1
CASSLPTPYNEQFF
TGCGCCAGCAGCCTCCCCACCCCTTACAATGAGCAGTTCTTC
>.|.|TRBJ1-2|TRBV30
CATGQGEYGYTF
TGTGCCACCGGCCAGGGCGAATATGGCTACACCTTC
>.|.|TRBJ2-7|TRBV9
CASSGGTYEQYF
TGTGCCAGCAGCGGGGGAACCTACGAGCAGTACTTC
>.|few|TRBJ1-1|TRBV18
CASSPGDKNTEAFF
TGTGCCAGCTCACCGGGGGACAAGAACACTGAAGCTTTCTTT
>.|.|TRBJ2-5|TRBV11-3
CASSPGASETQYF
TGTGCCAGCAGCCCGGGGGCCTCAGAGACCCAGTACTTC
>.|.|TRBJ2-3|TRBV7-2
CASSLFTATDTQYF
TGTGCCAGCAGCTTATTTACAGCCACAGATACGCAGTATTTT
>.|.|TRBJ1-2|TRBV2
CASRGLTAPSNYGYTF
TGTGCCAGCAGGGGACTCACAGCCCCGTCTAACTATGGCTACACCTTC
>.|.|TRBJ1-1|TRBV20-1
CSASRVESLNTEAFF
TGCAGTGCTAGTAGGGTAGAGTCTCTGAACACTGAAGCTTTCTTT
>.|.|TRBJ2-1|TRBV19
CASNNVWGNEQFF
TGTGCCAGTAACAACGTGTGGGGGAATGAGCAGTTCTTC
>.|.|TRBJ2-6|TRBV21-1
CASSKGAVWTGSYSWANVLTF
TGTGCCAGCAGCAAAGGGGCTGTCTGGACAGGGTCCTACTCGTGGGCCAACGTCCTGACTTTC
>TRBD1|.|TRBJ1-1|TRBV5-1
CASSTDRAGPEAFF
TGCGCCAGCAGCACGGACAGGGCGGGCCCTGAAGCTTTCTTT
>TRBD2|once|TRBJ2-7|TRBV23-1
CASSQSPKSGGARYEQYF
TGCGCCAGCAGTCAATCCCCGAAGAGCGGGGGGGCCAGGTACGAGCAGTACTTC
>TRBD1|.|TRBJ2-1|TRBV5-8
CASSQDRGRSNEQFF
TGTGCCAGCAGCCAGGACAGGGGGCGCTCAAATGAGCAGTTCTTC
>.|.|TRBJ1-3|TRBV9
CASSVGGKSSGNTIYF
TGTGCCAGCAGCGTTGGGGGGAAGAGCTCTGGAAACACCATATATTTT
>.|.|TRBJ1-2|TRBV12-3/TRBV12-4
CASSSRGGYTF
TGTGCCAGCAGTTCGCGTGGTGGCTACACCTTC
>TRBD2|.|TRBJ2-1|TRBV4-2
CASSQEIRGLGVYEQFF
TGTGCCAGCAGCCAAGAGATTCGGGGACTAGGGGTTTACGAGCAGTTCTTC
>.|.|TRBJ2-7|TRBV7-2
CASSFGGGLRPYEQYF
TGTGCCAGCAGCTTCGGGGGTGGGTTACGACCCTACGAGCAGTACTTC
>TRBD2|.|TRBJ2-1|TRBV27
CASSLSGRLAGAPAYNEQFF
TGTGCCAGCAGTTTATCTGGCCGACTAGCGGGGGCCCCTGCCTACAATGAGCAGTTCTTC
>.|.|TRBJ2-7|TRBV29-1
CSVEGAAGAEQYF
TGCAGCGTTGAAGGGGCGGCTGGGGCCGAGCAGTACTTC
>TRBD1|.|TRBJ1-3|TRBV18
CASSRLGQDSSGNTIYF
TGTGCCAGCTCACGCCTGGGACAGGATAGCTCTGGAAACACCATATATTTT
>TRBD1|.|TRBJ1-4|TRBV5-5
CASSRTGGTNEKLFF
TGTGCCAGCAGCCGGACAGGGGGTACTAATGAAAAACTGTTTTTT
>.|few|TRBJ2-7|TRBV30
CAWSGPLAYEQYF
TGTGCCTGGAGTGGGCCATTGGCCTACGAGCAGTACTTC
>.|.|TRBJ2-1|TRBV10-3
CAISGRDTPNEQFF
TGTGCCATCAGTGGCCGGGACACCCCCAATGAGCAGTTCTTC
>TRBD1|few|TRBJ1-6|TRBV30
CAWSPPGQGNSPLHF
TGTGCCTGGAGCCCACCGGGACAGGGTAATTCACCCCTCCACTTT
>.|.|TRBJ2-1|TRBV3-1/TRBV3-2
CASSQIRYEQFF
TGTGCCAGCAGCCAAATTAGGTATGAGCAGTTCTTC
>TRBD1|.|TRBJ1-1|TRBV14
CASSLDRLNTEAFF
TGTGCCAGCAGCTTGGACAGGTTGAACACTGAAGCTTTCTTT
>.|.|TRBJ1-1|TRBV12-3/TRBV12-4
CASSLRQEREAFF
TGTGCCAGCAGTCTTCGACAGGAGAGGGAAGCTTTCTTT
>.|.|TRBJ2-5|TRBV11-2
CASSLDAYRVNQETQYF
TGTGCCAGCAGCTTAGATGCGTACAGGGTTAATCAAGAGACCCAGTACTTC
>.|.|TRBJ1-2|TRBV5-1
CASKLKQGGYTF
TGCGCCAGCAAACTAAAACAGGGAGGCTACACCTTC
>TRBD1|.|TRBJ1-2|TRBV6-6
CASATGTDYGYTF
TGTGCCAGCGCAACCGGGACAGACTATGGCTACACCTTC